A single sample is the source of the 5 T cell receptor beta chains below, sequenced in a study of CD8 T cells in Susac syndrome. Random-hexamer reverse transcription was applied to roughly 0.5 to 1 ug RNA. TCRdb used MiXCR to reprocess the immunoSEQ multiplex PCR reads, holding one entry per CDR3 protein. The sample lists 95,000 to 150,000 distinct CDR3 sequences; about 93% were seen once. The material sequenced was CD8+ T cells from PBMCs. Every receptor here comes from a human donor with Susac syndrome.

The chain uses TRBV13 and TRBJ2-7, with D possibly being TRBD1 (6 bases). The CDR3 has 11 residues. CDR1 PRHDT and CDR2 FYEKMQ come from the germline V gene (reference sequence). Trimming took off 10 bases at V and 2 bases at J, with 9 bases between the two ends. CDR3 sequence reads: CATRGTYEQYF. In DNA, the CDR3 is TGTGCCACGAGGGGGACCTACGAGCAGTACTTC.

The chain carries TRBV11-2 and TRBJ2-1, with 7 bases identical to TRBD1. The V gene's germline CDR1 is SGHAT and CDR2 FQNNGV. The J segment lost 3 bases and the V segment lost 5 bases, leaving 4 bases of the junction unmatched. This CDR3 is 14 amino acids long. CDR3 loop: CASSARDSYNEQFF. The CDR3 DNA reads TGTGCCAGCAGCGCCCGGGACAGCTACAATGAGCAGTTCTTC.

The chain links TRBV28 to TRBJ2-5; tentatively, D is TRBD2 (6 bases). CDR1 is MDHEN, CDR2 SYDVKM, per germline. Between the trimmed V and J ends, which lost 5 bases and 1 base, there was a span of 11 bases. The length of the CDR3 is 14 residues. The CDR3 sequence: CASSPGTLQETQYF. The CDR3 nucleotides are TGTGCCAGCAGTCCCGGGACTCTCCAAGAGACCCAGTACTTC.

The rearrangement links TRBV2 to TRBJ2-7, with D perhaps matching TRBD1 (5 bases). The CDR3 has 13 amino acids. Germline CDR1 is SNHLY and CDR2 is FYNNEI. V lost 6 bases, J lost 2 bases, and 11 bases lay in between. This CDR3 is CASRDIGAYEQYF. The CDR3 DNA is TGTGCCAGCAGGGACATAGGGGCCTACGAGCAGTACTTC.

The genes are TRBV9 and TRBJ2-5, with 11 bases identical to TRBD2. This CDR3 contains 15 residues. The junction had 9 bases not matched to a gene; V was cut back by 0 bases and J by 11 bases. CDR1 is SGDLS, CDR2 YYNGEE, per germline. Written as DNA, the CDR3 is TGTGCCAGCAGCGTAGGGGATAGCGGGGGGGCTTGGCAGTACTTC. It is translated as CASSVGDSGGAWQYF.